This entry describes one T cell receptor (beta chain). The antigen remains undetermined. This CDR3 region has 17 residues. With V trimmed by 5 bases and J by 2 bases, 11 bases remained unmatched. Germline V CDR1 and CDR2: SGHTA, FQGNSA. This sample is drawn from a study of T-cell reconstitution after alpha-beta-depleted transplantation in children. Study outcomes and limitations: Expanded clones from the graft, numbering several hundred, reportedly supplied alpha-beta T cells about two months after transplant. It was newly produced T cells that mostly accounted for T-cell counts and diversity one year after transplant. TCRbeta diversity was high at day 60 in some patients (a result of surviving recipient T cells and thymic progenitors).

A TCRbeta library incorporating unique molecular identifiers was prepared. Via MiXCR, TCRdb re-called the PCR reads, giving one row per CDR3 protein. This sample has approximately 230,000 distinct CDR3 sequences, with 24% found just once. V and J are TRBV7-2 and TRBJ2-2; 7 bases agree with TRBD2. This TCR came from a female patient aged 2 to 10 who had a stem cell transplant for congenital amegakaryocytic thrombocytopenia, so the T cells may come from the graft donor. Sample: PBMCs, mostly from graft donor cells, taken 360 days after TCRalphabeta/CD19-depleted stem cell transplant. This CDR3 reads CASSPPGGGTNTGELFF. The CDR3, as DNA: TGTGCCAGCAGCCCCCCGGGCGGGGGTACTAACACCGGGGAGCTGTTTTTT.